Below, 9 T cell receptor beta chains from the same sample are listed, as sequenced in a study of blood T cell repertoires in COVID-19. Measured with immunoSEQ multiplex PCR; TCRdb has only the in-frame clones, and not every one. The sample lists approximately 190,000 clones, around 87% occurring once. Sequences were obtained from PBMCs or T cells enriched from blood (not recorded which). The source is a woman between 40 and 55 years old in a cohort exposed to, infected with or recovered from COVID-19 (not recorded which).

This clone was recorded once. The chain combines TRBV5-8 with TRBJ2-7; 9 bases agree with TRBD1. The germline CDR1 and CDR2 sequences are SGHTS and YDEGEE. J was trimmed by 4 bases and V by 2 bases; bases with no gene match: 7. The CDR3 totals 15 residues. The CDR3, as DNA: TGTGCCAGCAGCTTTGCCGGGACAGGGAATTACGAGCAGTACTTC. This gives the protein CASSFAGTGNYEQYF.

This chain joins TRBV5-1 and TRBJ1-1; TRBD1 matches at 8 bases. There are 14 residues in the CDR3. Germline V gene sequence: CDR1 SGHRS, CDR2 YFSETQ. After removal of 4 bases from V and 3 bases from J, the junction contained 5 bases not matched to a gene. CDR3 amino acids: CASSARGLDTEAFF. The CDR3 nucleotides read TGCGCCAGCAGCGCCAGGGGGCTGGACACTGAAGCTTTCTTT.

V usage is TRBV5-1 and J usage is TRBJ1-2; TRBD1 matches at 7 bases. Germline V gene data show CDR1 as SGHRS and CDR2 as YFSETQ. The CDR3 length is 14 residues. V dropped 0 bases and J dropped 8; count of bases not matched to a gene: 7. This CDR3 reads CASSLAGGVGGYTF. The CDR3 DNA reads as TGCGCCAGCAGCTTGGCAGGGGGAGTGGGAGGCTACACCTTC.

The chain employs TRBV6-1 and TRBJ2-1, with D maybe TRBD1 (5 bases). Germline lookup yields CDR1 MNHNS and CDR2 SASEGT. V lost 1 base, J lost 0 bases, and 7 bases lay in between. This CDR3 has 15 amino acids. The CDR3 loop reads CASSEDRSSYNEQFF. The CDR3 DNA sequence: TGTGCCAGCAGTGAAGACAGGTCCTCCTACAATGAGCAGTTCTTC.

The chain has TRBV5-8 and TRBJ2-5, with TRBD2 matching over 9 bases. CDR1 and CDR2 from the germline V gene are SGHTS and YDEGEE. The CDR3 is 13 residues long. V trimming: 4 bases; J trimming: 4 bases; junction bases outside the gene matches: 2. The CDR3 DNA reads as TGTGCCAGCAGCGGGCGGGGGGGAGAGACCCAGTACTTC. Translated, it gives CASSGRGGETQYF.

This sequence joins TRBV3-1 (or the pseudogene TRBV3-2) and TRBJ2-5; maybe TRBD2 (5 bases). Trimming stripped 3 bases from V and 5 bases from J, with 13 bases between. The CDR3 contains 14 residues. The germline gives CDR1 LGHDT, CDR2 YNNKEL (reference sequence). The CDR3: CASSHRTRGETQYF. The CDR3 DNA sequence: TGTGCCAGCAGCCATCGGACTCGAGGGGAGACCCAGTACTTC.

This rearrangement joins TRBV2 to TRBJ2-3; 10 positions match TRBD1. The CDR3 consists of 16 residues. Germline V gene lookup returns CDR1 SNHLY and CDR2 FYNNEI. The V gene end was trimmed by 6 bases and the J gene end by 3 bases; junction bases not matched to a gene: 9. CDR3 DNA: TGTGCCAGCAGGAAGGTGACAGGGGGCGGAACAGATACGCAGTATTTT. The encoded protein is CASRKVTGGGTDTQYF.

The chain recombines TRBV6-2 or TRBV6-3 with TRBJ1-2; the match to TRBD1 covers 7 bases. V trimming: 1 base; J trimming: 7 bases; junction bases outside the gene matches: 6. This CDR3 region has 14 residues. Per germline, CDR1 MNHEY and CDR2 SVGEGT. The CDR3, as DNA: TGTGCCAGCAGTTACTTCGACAGGGCTGGTGGCTACACCTTC. This encodes CASSYFDRAGGYTF.

The gene calls are TRBV14 and TRBJ2-2; 8 bases fit TRBD2. V shed 0 bases, J shed 7 bases, and the junction held 10 bases outside the gene matches. This CDR3 is 17 amino acids long. Germline assignment: CDR1 SGHDN and CDR2 FVKESK. The CDR3 region has the DNA TGTGCCAGCAGCCAAGAGTCCCAGCGGGAGTGGAACGGGGAGCTGTTTTTT. It yields the protein CASSQESQREWNGELFF. The whole variable domain, filled in from reference TRBV14 and TRBJ2-2, reads EAGVTQFPSHSVIEKGQTVTLRCDPISGHDNLYWYRRVMGKEIKFLLHFVKESKQDESGMPNNRFLAERTGGTYSTLKVQPAELEDSGVYFCASSQESQREWNGELFFGEGSRLTVL.